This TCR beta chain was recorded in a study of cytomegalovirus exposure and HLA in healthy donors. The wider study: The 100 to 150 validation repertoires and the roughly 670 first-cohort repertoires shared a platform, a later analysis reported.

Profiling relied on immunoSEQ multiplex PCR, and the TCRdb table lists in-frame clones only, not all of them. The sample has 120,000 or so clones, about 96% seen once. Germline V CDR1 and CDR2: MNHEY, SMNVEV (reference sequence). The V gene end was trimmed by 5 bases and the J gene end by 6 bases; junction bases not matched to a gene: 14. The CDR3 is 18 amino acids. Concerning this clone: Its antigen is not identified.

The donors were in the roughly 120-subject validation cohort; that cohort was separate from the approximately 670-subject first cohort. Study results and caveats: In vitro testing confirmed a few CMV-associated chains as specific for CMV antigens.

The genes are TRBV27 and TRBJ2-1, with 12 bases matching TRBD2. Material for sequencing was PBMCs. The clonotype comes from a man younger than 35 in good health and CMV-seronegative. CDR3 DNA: TGTGCCAGCAGTACCCCCTCGACTAGCGGGAGATTCGGCAATGAGCAGTTCTTC. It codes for CASSTPSTSGRFGNEQFF.